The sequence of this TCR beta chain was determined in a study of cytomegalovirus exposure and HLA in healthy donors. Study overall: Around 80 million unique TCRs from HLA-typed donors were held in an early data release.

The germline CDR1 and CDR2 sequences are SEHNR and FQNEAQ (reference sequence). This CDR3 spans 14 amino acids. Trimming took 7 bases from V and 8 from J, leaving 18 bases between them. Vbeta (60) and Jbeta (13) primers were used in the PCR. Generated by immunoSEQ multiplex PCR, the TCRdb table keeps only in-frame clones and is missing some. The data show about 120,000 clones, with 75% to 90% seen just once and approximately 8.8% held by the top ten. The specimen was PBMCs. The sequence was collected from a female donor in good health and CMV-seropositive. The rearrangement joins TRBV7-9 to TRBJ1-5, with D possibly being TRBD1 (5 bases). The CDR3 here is CASTAGQGMEPQHF. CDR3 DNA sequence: TGTGCCAGCACCGCTGGCCAGGGCATGGAGCCCCAGCATTTT. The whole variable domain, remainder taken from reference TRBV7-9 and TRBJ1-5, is DTGVSQNPRHKITKRGQNVTFRCDPISEHNRLYWYRQTLGQGPEFLTYFQNEAQLEKSRLLSDRFSAERPKGSFSTLEIQRTEQGDSAMYLCASTAGQGMEPQHFGDGTRLSIL.